This TCR beta chain was identified during a study of OX40 agonist ivuxolimab in advanced cancers. Study information: Patients with hepatocellular carcinoma, melanoma, renal cell or head and neck cancer made up the dose-escalation patients.

The assay was immunoSEQ multiplex PCR, and TCRdb's table has in-frame clones only and misses some. The table shows around 47,000 clones, with about 80% occurring only once. In germline, CDR1 is SGHKS, CDR2 YYEKEE (reference sequence). V shed 7 bases, J shed 8 bases, and the junction held 6 bases outside the gene matches. This CDR3 contains 13 residues. This TCR was sampled from an adult with an advanced solid tumor such as melanoma, head and neck, liver or kidney cancer. The chain carries TRBV5-5 and TRBJ1-4, with 9 bases that match TRBD1. The input for sequencing was CD4+ or CD8+ T cells sorted from blood, taken in a trial of the OX40 agonist ivuxolimab. CDR3 sequence (DNA): TGTGCCAGCGGGATACAGGGGGCCGAAAAACTGTTTTTT. It codes for CASGIQGAEKLFF.